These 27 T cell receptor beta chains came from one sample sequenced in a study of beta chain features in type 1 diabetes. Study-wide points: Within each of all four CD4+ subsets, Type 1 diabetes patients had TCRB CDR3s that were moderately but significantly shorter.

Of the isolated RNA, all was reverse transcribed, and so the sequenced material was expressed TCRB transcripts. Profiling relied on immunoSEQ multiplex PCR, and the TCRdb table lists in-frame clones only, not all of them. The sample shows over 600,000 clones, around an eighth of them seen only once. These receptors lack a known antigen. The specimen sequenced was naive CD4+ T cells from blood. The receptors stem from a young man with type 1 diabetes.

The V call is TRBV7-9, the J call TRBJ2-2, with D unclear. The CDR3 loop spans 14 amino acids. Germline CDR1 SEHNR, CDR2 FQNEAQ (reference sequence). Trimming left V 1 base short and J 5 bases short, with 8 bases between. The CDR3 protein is CASSLEAETGELFF. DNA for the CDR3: TGTGCCAGCAGCTTAGAGGCCGAAACCGGGGAGCTGTTTTTT.

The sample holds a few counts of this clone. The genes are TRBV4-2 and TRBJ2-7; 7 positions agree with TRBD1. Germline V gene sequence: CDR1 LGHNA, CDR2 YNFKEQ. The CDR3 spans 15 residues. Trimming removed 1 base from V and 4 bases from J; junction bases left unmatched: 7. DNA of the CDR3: TGTGCCAGCAGCCAAGCCGGACAGGATGATTACGAGCAGTACTTC. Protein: CASSQAGQDDYEQYF.

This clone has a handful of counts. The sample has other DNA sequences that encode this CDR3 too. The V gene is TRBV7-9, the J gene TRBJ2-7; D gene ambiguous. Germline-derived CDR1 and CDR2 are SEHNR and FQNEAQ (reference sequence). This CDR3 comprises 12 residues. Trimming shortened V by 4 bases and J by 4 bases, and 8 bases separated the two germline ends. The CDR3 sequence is CASSSAGYEQYF. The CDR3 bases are TGTGCCAGCAGCTCGGCCGGTTACGAGCAGTACTTC.

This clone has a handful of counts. In DNA form, the CDR3 reads TGTGCCAGCAGCGCTCCGTGGACAGGGGGTTGGACAGATACGCAGTATTTT. Protein: CASSAPWTGGWTDTQYF. V is TRBV14 and J is TRBJ2-3; TRBD1 aligns across 10 bases. The CDR3 extends over 17 amino acids. Losses at the gene ends were 5 bases for V and 3 bases for J; bases not matched to a gene: 11. Germline values: CDR1 SGHDN, CDR2 FVKESK. Combining the CDR3 with reference TRBV14 and TRBJ2-3 gives the whole variable domain EAGVTQFPSHSVIEKGQTVTLRCDPISGHDNLYWYRRVMGKEIKFLLHFVKESKQDESGMPNNRFLAERTGGTYSTLKVQPAELEDSGVYFCASSAPWTGGWTDTQYFGPGTRLTVL.

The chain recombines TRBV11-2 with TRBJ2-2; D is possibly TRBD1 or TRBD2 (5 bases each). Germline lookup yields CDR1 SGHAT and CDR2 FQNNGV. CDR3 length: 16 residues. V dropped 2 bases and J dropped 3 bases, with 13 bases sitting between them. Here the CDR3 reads CASSLRDLGDTGELFF. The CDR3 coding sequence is TGTGCCAGCAGCTTAAGGGACCTGGGGGACACCGGGGAGCTGTTTTTT.

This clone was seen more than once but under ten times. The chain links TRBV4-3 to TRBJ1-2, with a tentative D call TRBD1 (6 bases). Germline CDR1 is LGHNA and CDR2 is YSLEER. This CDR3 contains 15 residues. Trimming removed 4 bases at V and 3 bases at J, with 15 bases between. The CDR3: CASSPTGIDHYGYTF. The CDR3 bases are TGCGCCAGCAGCCCTACAGGGATTGATCACTATGGCTACACCTTC.

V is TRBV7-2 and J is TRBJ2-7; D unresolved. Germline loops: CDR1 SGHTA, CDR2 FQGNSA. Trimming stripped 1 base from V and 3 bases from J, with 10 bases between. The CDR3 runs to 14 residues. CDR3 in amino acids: CASSLVHSNYEQYF. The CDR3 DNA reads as TGTGCCAGCAGCTTAGTCCACTCGAACTACGAGCAGTACTTC. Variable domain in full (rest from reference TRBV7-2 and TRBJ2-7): GAGVSQSPSNKVTEKGKDVELRCDPISGHTALYWYRQSLGQGLEFLIYFQGNSAPDKSGLPSDRFSAERTGGSVSTLTIQRTQQEDSAVYLCASSLVHSNYEQYFGPGTRLTVT.

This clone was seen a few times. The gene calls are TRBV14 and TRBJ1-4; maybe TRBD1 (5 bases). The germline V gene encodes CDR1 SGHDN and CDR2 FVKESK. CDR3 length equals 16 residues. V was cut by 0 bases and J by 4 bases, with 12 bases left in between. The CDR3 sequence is CASSQDLGGFNEKLFF. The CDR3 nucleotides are TGTGCCAGCAGCCAAGATCTCGGGGGGTTTAATGAAAAACTGTTTTTT. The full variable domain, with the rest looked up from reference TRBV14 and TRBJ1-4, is EAGVTQFPSHSVIEKGQTVTLRCDPISGHDNLYWYRRVMGKEIKFLLHFVKESKQDESGMPNNRFLAERTGGTYSTLKVQPAELEDSGVYFCASSQDLGGFNEKLFFGSGTQLSVL.

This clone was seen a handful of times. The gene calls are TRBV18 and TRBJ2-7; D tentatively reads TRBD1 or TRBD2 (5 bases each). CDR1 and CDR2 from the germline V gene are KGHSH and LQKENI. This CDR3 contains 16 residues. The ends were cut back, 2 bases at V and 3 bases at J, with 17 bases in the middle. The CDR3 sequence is CASSPFEGRRIYEQYF. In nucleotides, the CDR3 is TGTGCCAGCTCACCATTTGAGGGACGACGGATCTACGAGCAGTACTTC.

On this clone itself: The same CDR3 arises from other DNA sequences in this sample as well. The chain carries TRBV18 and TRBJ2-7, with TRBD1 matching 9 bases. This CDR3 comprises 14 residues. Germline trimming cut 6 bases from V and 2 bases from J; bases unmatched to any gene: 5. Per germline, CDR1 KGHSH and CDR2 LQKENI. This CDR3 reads CASSPGQGTYEQYF. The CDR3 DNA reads TGTGCCAGCTCCCCGGGACAGGGAACCTACGAGCAGTACTTC. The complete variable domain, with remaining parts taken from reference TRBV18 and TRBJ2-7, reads NAGVMQNPRHLVRRRGQEARLRCSPMKGHSHVYWYRQLPEEGLKFMVYLQKENIIDESGMPKERFSAEFPKEGPSILRIQQVVRGDSAAYFCASSPGQGTYEQYFGPGTRLTVT.

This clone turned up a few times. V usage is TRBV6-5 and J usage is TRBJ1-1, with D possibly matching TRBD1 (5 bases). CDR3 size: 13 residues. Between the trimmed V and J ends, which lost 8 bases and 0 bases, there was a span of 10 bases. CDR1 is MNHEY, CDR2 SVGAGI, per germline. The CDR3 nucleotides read TGTGCCAGCTACGACAGCATGAACACTGAAGCTTTCTTT. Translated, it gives CASYDSMNTEAFF.

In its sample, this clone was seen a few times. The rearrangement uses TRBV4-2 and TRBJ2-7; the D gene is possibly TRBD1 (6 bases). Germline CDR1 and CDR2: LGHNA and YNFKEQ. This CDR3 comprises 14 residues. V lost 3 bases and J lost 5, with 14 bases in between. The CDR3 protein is CASSHLGQGHEQYF. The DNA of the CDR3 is TGTGCCAGCAGCCACCTCGGCCAGGGGCACGAGCAGTACTTC.

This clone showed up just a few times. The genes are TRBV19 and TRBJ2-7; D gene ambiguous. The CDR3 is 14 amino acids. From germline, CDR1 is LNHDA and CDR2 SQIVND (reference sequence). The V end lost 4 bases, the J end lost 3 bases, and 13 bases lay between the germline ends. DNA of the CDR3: TGTGCCAGTAGTAATCCGGGCCCGGTCTACGAGCAGTACTTC. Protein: CASSNPGPVYEQYF.

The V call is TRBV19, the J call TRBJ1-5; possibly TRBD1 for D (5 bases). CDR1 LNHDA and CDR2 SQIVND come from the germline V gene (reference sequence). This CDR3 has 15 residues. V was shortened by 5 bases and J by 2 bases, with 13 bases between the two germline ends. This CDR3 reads CASSDQGDGNQPQHF. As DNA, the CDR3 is TGTGCCAGTAGTGACCAGGGAGACGGCAATCAGCCCCAGCATTTT.

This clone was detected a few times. The DNA of the CDR3 is TGCAGCTGCTGGGACAGGGGAAGCAATCAGCCCCAGCATTTT. It translates to CSCWDRGSNQPQHF. The genes are TRBV29-1 and TRBJ1-5; TRBD1 matches 10 bases. The CDR3 runs 14 residues. The junction had 5 bases not matched to a gene; V was cut back by 8 bases and J by 1 base. CDR1 and CDR2 (germline): SQVTM, ANQGSEA.

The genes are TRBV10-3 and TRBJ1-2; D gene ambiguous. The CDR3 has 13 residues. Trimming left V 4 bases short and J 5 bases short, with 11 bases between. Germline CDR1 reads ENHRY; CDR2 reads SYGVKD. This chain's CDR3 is CAISAGSPYGYTF. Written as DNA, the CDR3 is TGTGCCATCAGTGCTGGCAGTCCTTATGGCTACACCTTC.

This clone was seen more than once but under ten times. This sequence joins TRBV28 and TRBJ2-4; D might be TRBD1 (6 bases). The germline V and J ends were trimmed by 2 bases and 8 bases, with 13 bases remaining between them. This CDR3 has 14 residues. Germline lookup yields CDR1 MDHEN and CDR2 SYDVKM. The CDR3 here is CASSLPDRGDIQYF. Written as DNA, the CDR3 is TGTGCCAGCAGTTTACCGGACAGAGGAGACATTCAGTACTTC.

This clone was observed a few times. CDR3: CASGTSGGYSYNEQFF. CDR3 sequence (DNA): TGTGCCAGTGGGACTAGCGGGGGGTATTCCTACAATGAGCAGTTCTTC. This chain joins TRBV19 and TRBJ2-1, with 15 bases identical to TRBD2. The CDR3 is 16 amino acids. Losses at the gene ends were 8 bases for V and 1 base for J; bases not matched to a gene: 3. Germline CDR1 is LNHDA and CDR2 is SQIVND (reference sequence).

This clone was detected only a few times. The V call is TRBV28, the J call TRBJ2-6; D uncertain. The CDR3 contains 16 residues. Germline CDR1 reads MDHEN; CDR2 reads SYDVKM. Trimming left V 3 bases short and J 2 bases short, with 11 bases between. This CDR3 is CASSLSELAGANVLTF. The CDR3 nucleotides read TGTGCCAGCAGTTTGTCCGAGCTTGCTGGGGCCAACGTCCTGACTTTC. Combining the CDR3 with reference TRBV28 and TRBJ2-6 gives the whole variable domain DVKVTQSSRYLVKRTGEKVFLECVQDMDHENMFWYRQDPGLGLRLIYFSYDVKMKEKGDIPEGYSVSREKKERFSLILESASTNQTSMYLCASSLSELAGANVLTFGAGSRLTVL.

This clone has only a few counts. The CDR3 protein is CASSQDLRRDTGELFF. CDR3 coding DNA: TGCGCCAGCAGCCAAGACCTCAGGAGAGACACCGGGGAGCTGTTTTTT. This chain uses TRBV4-3 with TRBJ2-2; D not certain. There are 16 residues in the CDR3. Trimming removed 0 bases at V and 3 bases at J, with 11 bases between. Germline V gene lookup returns CDR1 LGHNA and CDR2 YSLEER.

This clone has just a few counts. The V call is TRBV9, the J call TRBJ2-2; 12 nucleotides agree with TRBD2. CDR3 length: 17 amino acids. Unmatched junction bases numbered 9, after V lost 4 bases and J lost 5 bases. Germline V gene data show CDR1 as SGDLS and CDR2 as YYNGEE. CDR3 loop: CASSKGLAGAETGELFF. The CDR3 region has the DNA TGTGCCAGCAGCAAGGGACTAGCGGGCGCTGAGACCGGGGAGCTGTTTTTT.

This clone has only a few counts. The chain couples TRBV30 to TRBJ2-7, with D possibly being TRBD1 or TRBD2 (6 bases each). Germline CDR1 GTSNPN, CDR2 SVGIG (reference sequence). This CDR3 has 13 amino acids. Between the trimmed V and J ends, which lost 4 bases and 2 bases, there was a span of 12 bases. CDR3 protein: CAWMGRGAYEQYF. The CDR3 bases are TGTGCCTGGATGGGAAGGGGGGCCTACGAGCAGTACTTC.

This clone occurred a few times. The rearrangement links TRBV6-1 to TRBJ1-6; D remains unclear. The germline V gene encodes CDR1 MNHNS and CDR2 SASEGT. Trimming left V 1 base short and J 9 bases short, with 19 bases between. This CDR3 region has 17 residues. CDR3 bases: TGTGCCAGCAGTGAAGGAGGTATCTGGCAGGCTATTTCACCCCTCCACTTT. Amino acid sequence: CASSEGGIWQAISPLHF.

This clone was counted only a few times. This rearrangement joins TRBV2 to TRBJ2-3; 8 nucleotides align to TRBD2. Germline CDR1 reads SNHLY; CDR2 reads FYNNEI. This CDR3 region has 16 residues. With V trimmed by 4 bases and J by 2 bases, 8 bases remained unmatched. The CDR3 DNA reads TGTGCCAGCAGTGCCACGAGAGCGGGAGACACAGATACGCAGTATTTT. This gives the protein CASSATRAGDTDTQYF.

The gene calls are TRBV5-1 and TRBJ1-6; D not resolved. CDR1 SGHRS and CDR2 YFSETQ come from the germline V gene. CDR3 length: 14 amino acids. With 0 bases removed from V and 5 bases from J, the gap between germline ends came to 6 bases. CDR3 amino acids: CASSLAGDNSPLHF. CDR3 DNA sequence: TGCGCCAGCAGCTTGGCCGGGGATAATTCACCCCTCCACTTT.

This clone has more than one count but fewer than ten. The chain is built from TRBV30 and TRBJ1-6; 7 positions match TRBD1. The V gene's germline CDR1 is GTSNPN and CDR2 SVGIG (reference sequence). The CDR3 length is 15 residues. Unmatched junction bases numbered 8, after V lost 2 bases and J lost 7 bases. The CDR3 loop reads CAWSRMPGQNSPLHF. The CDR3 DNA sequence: TGTGCCTGGAGTAGGATGCCGGGACAGAATTCACCCCTCCACTTT.

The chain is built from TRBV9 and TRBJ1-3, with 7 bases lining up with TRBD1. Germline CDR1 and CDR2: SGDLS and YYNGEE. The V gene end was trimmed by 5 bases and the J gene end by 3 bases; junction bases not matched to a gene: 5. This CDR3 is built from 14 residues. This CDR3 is CASRTGDGGNTIYF. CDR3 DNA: TGTGCCAGCAGAACAGGGGACGGTGGAAACACCATATATTTT.